A single sample is the source of the 30 T cell receptor beta chains below, sequenced in a study of T cell changes during pregnancy in multiple sclerosis. The protocol was immunoSEQ multiplex PCR, while the TCRdb copy is restricted to in-frame clones and leaves out a portion. The sample has more than 55,000 clones; 91% are singletons. The material was peripheral blood, obtained in the second trimester of pregnancy. These receptors all stem from a female donor with multiple sclerosis, enrolled in a pregnancy study.

The J gene is TRBJ1-5, the V gene TRBV19, with D hard to call. The V gene's germline CDR1 is LNHDA and CDR2 SQIVND (reference sequence). Trimming removed 3 bases from V and 7 bases from J, with 10 bases in between. The CDR3 is made up of 13 amino acids. The CDR3 protein is CASSIEGRQPQHF. The CDR3 DNA sequence: TGTGCCAGTAGTATTGAAGGGAGACAGCCCCAGCATTTT.

The rearrangement links TRBV4-2 to TRBJ2-5, with 7 positions matching TRBD2. From germline, CDR1 is LGHNA and CDR2 YNFKEQ. The J segment lost 5 bases and the V segment lost 1 base, leaving 13 bases of the junction unmatched. This CDR3 is 17 amino acids long. The CDR3 DNA follows: TGTGCCAGCAGCCAAGGTAGTGGCGGGAGATTGGGGGAGACCCAGTACTTC. Residues: CASSQGSGGRLGETQYF.

The gene calls are TRBV28 and TRBJ2-7, with 8 bases matching TRBD1. V dropped 6 bases and J dropped 3; count of bases not matched to a gene: 4. Looked up from germline, CDR1 is MDHEN and CDR2 is SYDVKM. The CDR3 sequence is 13 residues long. The CDR3 reads CASRGTGRYEQYF. The CDR3 region has the DNA TGTGCCAGCAGGGGGACAGGTCGCTACGAGCAGTACTTC.

About this clone: The sample contains more than one DNA sequence encoding this CDR3. The V gene is TRBV19, the J gene TRBJ1-2, with unresolved D. This CDR3 comprises 14 residues. Germline CDR1 is LNHDA and CDR2 is SQIVND (reference sequence). Trimming shortened V by 2 bases and J by 6 bases, and 13 bases separated the two germline ends. This CDR3 is CASSITQLRHGYTF. Here the CDR3 DNA reads TGTGCCAGTAGTATAACACAGTTGCGCCATGGCTACACCTTC.

J is TRBJ2-1 and V is TRBV7-2, with TRBD2 matching over 7 bases. CDR1 SGHTA and CDR2 FQGNSA come from the germline V gene. CDR3 length equals 14 residues. J lost 3 bases, V lost 7 bases, and 6 bases had no gene match. CDR3 coding DNA: TGTGCCAGCACTTCCAGGGAGGGCTACAATGAGCAGTTCTTC. This encodes CASTSREGYNEQFF.

The chain combines TRBV13 with TRBJ2-3; D is uncertain. V was shortened by 5 bases and J by 2 bases, with 11 bases between the two germline ends. Per the germline V gene, CDR1 is PRHDT and CDR2 is FYEKMQ (reference sequence). The CDR3 runs 14 residues. CDR3 sequence: CASSPRRNTDTQYF. CDR3 DNA sequence: TGTGCCAGCAGCCCTAGACGGAACACAGATACGCAGTATTTT. Filled out from reference TRBV13 and TRBJ2-3, the complete variable domain reads AAGVIQSPRHLIKEKRETATLKCYPIPRHDTVYWYQQGPGQDPQFLISFYEKMQSDKGSIPDRFSAQQFSDYHSELNMSSLELGDSALYFCASSPRRNTDTQYFGPGTRLTVL.

The genes are TRBV30 and TRBJ1-1; 10 nucleotides align to TRBD1. V trimming: 3 bases; J trimming: 2 bases; junction bases outside the gene matches: 9. CDR1 is GTSNPN and CDR2 is SVGIG in the germline V gene (reference sequence). This CDR3 is 16 amino acids long. CDR3 coding DNA: TGTGCCTGGAGGACAGGGGGCGCGAATTTAAACACTGAAGCTTTCTTT. It encodes CAWRTGGANLNTEAFF.

As regards this clone: Because the CDR3's place on the DNA is in doubt, the DNA is left out and the CDR3 is given as listed by TCRdb. The gene calls are TRBV19 and TRBJ2-1; the D segment call TRBD1 is taken from the table without a DNA check. Termini included, the CDR3 measures 15 amino acids. Germline CDR1 LNHDA, CDR2 SQIVND (reference sequence). CDR3: CASTSGQGDYNEQFF.

This chain joins TRBV19 and TRBJ2-2, with TRBD2 matching 8 bases. The germline CDR1 and CDR2 sequences are LNHDA and SQIVND (reference sequence). J gave up 5 bases and V 6 bases, and 14 bases lay outside the gene matches. CDR3 length: 17 amino acids. CDR3 nucleotide sequence: TGTGCCAGTAGCCTTGCCCCTCCTGCGGGAGGAACCGGGGAGCTGTTTTTT. The encoded protein is CASSLAPPAGGTGELFF.

The chain couples TRBV10-1 to TRBJ2-7, with D perhaps matching TRBD2 (5 bases). The CDR3 has 16 residues. Germline CDR1 reads WNHNN; CDR2 reads SYGVQD (reference sequence). Trimming stripped 5 bases from V and 2 bases from J, with 19 bases between. The CDR3 DNA is TGCGCCAGCAGTCCCATCTCCCTAGCTAGCCCCTACGAGCAGTACTTC. The encoded protein is CASSPISLASPYEQYF.

The chain is built from TRBV11-2 and TRBJ2-1; TRBD2 agrees at 11 bases. V lost 2 bases and J lost 8; bases outside the gene matches: 8. The germline V gene has CDR1 SGHAT and CDR2 FQNNGV. The CDR3 loop spans 16 amino acids. CDR3 residues: CASSLIAGGSGDEQFF. The CDR3 DNA sequence: TGTGCCAGCAGCTTAATAGCGGGAGGGAGTGGTGATGAGCAGTTCTTC.

The rearrangement joins TRBV7-2 to TRBJ1-1; D is unclear. Germline values: CDR1 SGHTA, CDR2 FQGNSA. Trimming left V 5 bases short and J 5 bases short, with 12 bases between. The CDR3 sequence is 13 residues long. DNA for the CDR3: TGTGCCAGCAGCCAGAGAACAGAAACTGAAGCTTTCTTT. It yields the protein CASSQRTETEAFF.

This chain links TRBV9 with TRBJ2-3; no reliable D call. Germline V gene sequence: CDR1 SGDLS, CDR2 YYNGEE. The CDR3 contains 14 residues. V shed 0 bases and J shed 0 bases, with 5 bases lying between them. The CDR3 sequence: CASSVETSTDTQYF. The CDR3 DNA sequence: TGTGCCAGCAGCGTAGAGACTAGCACAGATACGCAGTATTTT.

This rearrangement joins TRBV6-5 to TRBJ1-3; 7 positions agree with TRBD1. The CDR3 spans 15 residues. V was pared by 8 bases and J by 0 bases, with 7 bases of the junction left unmatched. Germline V CDR1 and CDR2: MNHEY, SVGAGI. For the CDR3, the DNA is TGTGCCAGCGGCAGGGACAGAGCCTCTGGAAACACCATATATTTT. It specifies CASGRDRASGNTIYF.

This chain connects TRBV6-1 to TRBJ1-2, with D perhaps matching TRBD1 (6 bases). CDR3 length: 17 amino acids. Germline V gives CDR1 MNHNS, CDR2 SASEGT. V lost 1 base and J 0 bases, leaving 15 bases between the germline ends. The CDR3 coding sequence is TGTGCCAGCAGTGAAGTAACCTGGACAGAGACTAACTATGGCTACACCTTC. Its translation is CASSEVTWTETNYGYTF.

The CDR3 sequence: CAWNPGQARETQYF. CDR3 sequence (DNA): TGTGCCTGGAACCCAGGACAGGCTCGAGAGACCCAGTACTTC. This chain connects TRBV30 to TRBJ2-5, with 7 bases that match TRBD1. The V gene's germline CDR1 is GTSNPN and CDR2 SVGIG (reference sequence). J was trimmed by 4 bases and V by 4 bases; bases with no gene match: 9. The CDR3 has 14 residues.

The count of this clone is one. The chain uses TRBV29-1 and TRBJ1-3; D remains ambiguous. The CDR3 totals 13 residues. V shed 5 bases and J shed 1 base, with 9 bases lying between them. Germline V lookup: CDR1 SQVTM, CDR2 ANQGSEA. DNA of the CDR3: TGCAGCGTTACGAGACAATCTGGAAACACCATATATTTT. As protein: CSVTRQSGNTIYF.

DNA for the CDR3: TGTGCCAGCAGCTCCACGGGGAATGATAATGAAAAACTGTTTTTT. Amino acids: CASSSTGNDNEKLFF. The chain has TRBV2 and TRBJ1-4, with unresolved D. From germline, CDR1 is SNHLY and CDR2 FYNNEI. V lost 6 bases and J lost 4, with 15 bases in between. CDR3 length: 15 amino acids.

The chain is built from TRBV5-1 and TRBJ1-1; 7 nucleotides align to TRBD1. The V segment lost 4 bases and the J segment 8 bases; nucleotides outside the gene matches: 8. The CDR3 consists of 13 residues. Germline V gene sequence: CDR1 SGHRS, CDR2 YFSETQ. The CDR3 region has the DNA TGCGCCAGCAGCAGCCGGACAGGCAGAGAAGCTTTCTTT. It codes for CASSSRTGREAFF.

The gene calls are TRBV7-6 and TRBJ2-1, with a weak D call TRBD2 (5 bases). The CDR3 runs 14 residues. With 0 bases removed from V and 9 bases from J, the gap between germline ends came to 12 bases. Germline V lookup: CDR1 SGHVS, CDR2 FNYEAQ. The CDR3 sequence is CASSLALVEGEQFF. In nucleotides, the CDR3 is TGTGCCAGCAGCTTAGCGCTCGTAGAGGGTGAGCAGTTCTTC.

The chain couples TRBV29-1 to TRBJ1-1; D unclear. There are 11 residues in the CDR3. The germline V gene has CDR1 SQVTM and CDR2 ANQGSEA. Trimming took off 3 bases at V and 5 bases at J, with 7 bases between the two ends. The CDR3 loop reads CSVEGETEAFF. CDR3 in DNA: TGCAGCGTTGAGGGAGAGACTGAAGCTTTCTTT.

This sequence joins TRBV6-1 and TRBJ1-5, with TRBD1 matching over 8 bases. The junction had 13 bases not matched to a gene; V was cut back by 4 bases and J by 5 bases. Germline loops: CDR1 MNHNS, CDR2 SASEGT. There are 17 residues in the CDR3. CDR3 residues: CASSGSGRTGIDQPQHF. DNA for the CDR3: TGTGCCAGCAGTGGCTCCGGCCGGACAGGGATTGATCAGCCCCAGCATTTT.

V and J are TRBV9 and TRBJ2-3; D is ambiguous. The V gene's germline CDR1 is SGDLS and CDR2 YYNGEE. Trimming pared 3 bases from V and 0 bases from J, leaving 8 bases between. CDR3 length: 14 residues. CDR3 DNA: TGTGCCAGCAGCGGAACAGAGAGCACAGATACGCAGTATTTT. It yields the protein CASSGTESTDTQYF.

This clone was observed a few times. CDR3 loop: CASTPWGGTGELFF. CDR3 nucleotides: TGTGCCAGCACCCCATGGGGGGGCACCGGGGAGCTGTTTTTT. J is TRBJ2-2 and V is TRBV11-3; 7 nucleotides agree with TRBD2. V shed 7 bases and J 4 bases; nucleotides not matched to a gene: 6. This CDR3 region has 14 residues. CDR1 and CDR2 (germline): SGHNT, YENEEA.

This sequence joins TRBV27 and TRBJ2-1; TRBD2 agrees at 13 bases. Germline loops: CDR1 MNHEY, CDR2 SMNVEV (reference sequence). V shed 6 bases and J 4 bases; nucleotides not matched to a gene: 9. This CDR3 spans 17 amino acids. The CDR3 nucleotides are TGTGCCAGCAGCATTTTTCGACTAGCGGGGGGATACAATGAGCAGTTCTTC. It yields the protein CASSIFRLAGGYNEQFF.

The chain employs TRBV7-3 and TRBJ1-3; 11 nucleotides agree with TRBD1. V shed 5 bases, J shed 6 bases, and the junction held 12 bases outside the gene matches. The CDR3 covers 17 residues. Germline CDR1 SGHTA, CDR2 FQGTGA. The CDR3 region is CASSPYPGQGAENTIYF. In DNA form, the CDR3 reads TGTGCCAGCAGCCCATATCCAGGACAGGGGGCAGAAAACACCATATATTTT.

The chain couples TRBV5-4 to TRBJ2-7; 14 bases line up with TRBD2. The CDR3 loop spans 16 amino acids. V was pared by 4 bases and J by 4 bases, with 7 bases of the junction left unmatched. Germline V CDR1 and CDR2: SGHNT, YYREEE (reference sequence). CDR3 amino acids: CASSPRGLAGAYEQYF. The CDR3 bases are TGTGCCAGCAGCCCGAGGGGACTAGCGGGAGCTTACGAGCAGTACTTC.

This chain connects TRBV7-9 to TRBJ2-3; 8 nucleotides agree with TRBD2. Germline V CDR1 and CDR2: SEHNR, FQNEAQ (reference sequence). V shed 3 bases, J shed 4 bases, and the junction held 6 bases outside the gene matches. This CDR3 has 15 residues. This CDR3 is CASSLGPGGADTQYF. CDR3 coding DNA: TGTGCCAGCAGCTTGGGTCCCGGGGGGGCAGATACGCAGTATTTT.

V usage is TRBV21-1 and J usage is TRBJ2-1; TRBD2, the table's D call, was not compared with the DNA. TRBV21-1 is marked as a pseudogene. The CDR3 loop spans 19 amino acids. Here the CDR3 reads CASSPGGGGILSSYNEQFF. The CDR3, as DNA: TGTGCCAGCAGCCCCGGGGGGGGCGGGATTCTTAGCTCCTACAATGAGCAGTTCTTC.

V usage is TRBV4-3 and J usage is TRBJ2-4; D perhaps matches TRBD2 (6 bases). Trimming left V 1 base short and J 5 bases short, with 9 bases between. Germline values: CDR1 LGHNA, CDR2 YSLEER. The CDR3 is 14 amino acids. CDR3: CASSQGGDQNIQYF. CDR3 coding DNA: TGCGCCAGCAGCCAAGGCGGGGATCAAAACATTCAGTACTTC.